This T cell receptor beta chain was captured by sequencing in a study of blood T cell repertoires in COVID-19. Study in general: Acute and convalescent COVID-19 samples came from the United States, Italy and Spain. In each case, the material was cDNA or gDNA derived from T cells, B-cell-depleted T cells, or PBMCs.

This clone was observed a single time. V lost 4 bases, J lost 1 base, and 11 bases lay in between. Per the germline V gene, CDR1 is SGHRS and CDR2 is YFSETQ. The CDR3 has 14 amino acids. Original handling: Counts of nucleated cells, estimated from reference gene primer amplification, were obtained. TCRdb's table, derived via immunoSEQ multiplex PCR, lists solely in-frame clones and lacks some. V, J and clone size are those of that table, while D and trimming were read from the DNA. The sample has roughly 78,000 clones, less than 90% seen once; the top ten hold about 20%. The chain couples TRBV5-1 to TRBJ2-5; tentative D call: TRBD2 (6 bases). The clonotype was recovered from a woman aged 80 or over with acute or convalescent COVID-19. Sequencing was done on a sample of peripheral blood. DNA for the CDR3: TGCGCCAGCAGCCCTGGAGGGGTCCAAGAGACCCAGTACTTC. Its translation: CASSPGGVQETQYF. The whole variable domain, remainder taken from reference TRBV5-1 and TRBJ2-5, is KAGVTQTPRYLIKTRGQQVTLSCSPISGHRSVSWYQQTPGQGLQFLFEYFSETQRNKGNFPGRFSGRQFSNSRSEMNVSTLELGDSALYLCASSPGGVQETQYFGPGTRLLVL.